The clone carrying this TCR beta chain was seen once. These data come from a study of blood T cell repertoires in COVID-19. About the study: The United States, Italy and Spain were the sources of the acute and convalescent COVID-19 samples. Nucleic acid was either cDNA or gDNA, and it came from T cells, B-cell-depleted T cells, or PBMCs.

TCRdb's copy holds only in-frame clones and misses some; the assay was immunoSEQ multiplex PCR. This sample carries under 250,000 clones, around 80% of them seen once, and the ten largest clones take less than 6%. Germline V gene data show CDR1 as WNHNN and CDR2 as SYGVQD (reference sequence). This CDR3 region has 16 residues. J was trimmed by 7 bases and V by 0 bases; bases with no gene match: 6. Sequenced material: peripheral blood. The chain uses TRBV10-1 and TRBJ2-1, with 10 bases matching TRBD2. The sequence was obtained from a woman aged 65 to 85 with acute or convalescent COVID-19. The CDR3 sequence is CASSESRLAGVNEQFF. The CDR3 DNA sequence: TGCGCCAGCAGTGAGTCGAGGCTAGCGGGAGTGAATGAGCAGTTCTTC.